Following are 31 T cell receptor beta chains from one sample sequenced in a study of Ad26.COV2.S vaccination and SARS-CoV-2 variants. Only in-frame clones appear in the TCRdb table, and some are missing; sequencing was by immunoSEQ multiplex PCR. This table holds about half a million clones, roughly 87% found once. Indicated treatment: 19 received Ad26.COV2.S at low or high dose, single or two shots; roughly five received placebo; per-sample allocation not given. Repertoires come from day 63 after the first vaccine or placebo injection. The sample consisted of peripheral blood, taken in a trial of Ad26.COV2.S vaccine versus placebo. These receptors were collected from a person between 18 and 60 years old who received the Ad26.COV2.S COVID-19 vaccine or a placebo.

The gene calls are TRBV7-2 and TRBJ2-3; 11 nucleotides align to TRBD2. This CDR3 spans 15 amino acids. V lost 6 bases, J lost 2 bases, and 4 bases stayed unmatched. Germline V lookup: CDR1 SGHTA, CDR2 FQGNSA. The CDR3 protein is CASRRTSGYTDTQYF. The CDR3, as DNA: TGTGCCAGCAGACGGACTAGCGGGTACACAGATACGCAGTATTTT.

The count of this clone is one. The CDR3 reads CATSHGTAQGNEQFF. CDR3 sequence (DNA): TGTGCCACCAGTCACGGGACAGCCCAAGGCAATGAGCAGTTCTTC. V gene TRBV24-1 combines with J gene TRBJ2-1; 7 bases map to TRBD1. With 6 bases clipped from V and 6 bases from J, the junction kept 10 bases outside the gene matches. Germline CDR1 is KGHDR and CDR2 is SFDVKD. The CDR3 is 15 amino acids.

This clone was counted only a few times. The rearrangement links TRBV19 to TRBJ2-5; no clear D. Germline V gene lookup returns CDR1 LNHDA and CDR2 SQIVND (reference sequence). V was trimmed by 6 bases and J by 1 base, leaving 3 bases between them. The CDR3 runs to 11 residues. The CDR3 sequence: CASRRQETQYF. In DNA form, the CDR3 reads TGTGCCAGTAGACGCCAAGAGACCCAGTACTTC.

This chain uses TRBV2 with TRBJ2-7; D may be TRBD1 or TRBD2 (6 bases each). V was clipped by 7 bases and J by 2 bases, with 21 bases between them. The CDR3 covers 16 residues. Germline CDR1 SNHLY, CDR2 FYNNEI. The CDR3 spells CASISEGGVQAYEQYF. CDR3 coding DNA: TGTGCCAGCATTTCCGAGGGGGGCGTGCAAGCCTACGAGCAGTACTTC. Filled out from reference TRBV2 and TRBJ2-7, the complete variable domain reads EPEVTQTPSHQVTQMGQEVILRCVPISNHLYFYWYRQILGQKVEFLVSFYNNEISEKSEIFDDQFSVERPDGSNFTLKIRSTKLEDSAMYFCASISEGGVQAYEQYFGPGTRLTVT.

This chain links TRBV7-8 with TRBJ1-5; D uncertain. Trimming cost V 2 bases and J 2 bases, with 13 bases left between them. CDR1 and CDR2 from the germline V gene are SGHVS and FQNEAQ. The CDR3 contains 16 residues. The CDR3 protein is CASSLFVQGGNQPQHF. CDR3 DNA sequence: TGTGCCAGCAGCTTATTTGTACAAGGCGGCAATCAGCCCCAGCATTTT. The variable domain in full, completed from reference TRBV7-8 and TRBJ1-5, reads GAGVSQSPRYKVAKRGQDVALRCDPISGHVSLFWYQQALGQGPEFLTYFQNEAQLDKSGLPSDRFFAERPEGSVSTLKIQRTQQEDSAVYLCASSLFVQGGNQPQHFGDGTRLSIL.

To note about this clone: Other nucleotide sequences from this sample produce the same CDR3. The V gene is TRBV11-2, the J gene TRBJ1-1; D might be TRBD1 (5 bases). V gave up 3 bases and J gave up 5 bases, with 10 bases separating them. The CDR3 spans 13 residues. The germline CDR1 and CDR2 sequences are SGHAT and FQNNGV. CDR3: CASSLGGRTEAFF. The DNA of the CDR3 is TGTGCCAGCAGCTTGGGGGGGAGGACTGAAGCTTTCTTT.

The chain carries TRBV24-1 and TRBJ2-7; D gene uncertain. The V gene's germline CDR1 is KGHDR and CDR2 SFDVKD. V was shortened by 3 bases and J by 3 bases, with 29 bases between the two germline ends. The CDR3 sequence is 20 residues long. DNA of the CDR3: TGTGCCACCAGTGATGAAACTCGACCGATTACCAGTTCCGATTGCTACGAGCAGTACTTC. Amino acid sequence: CATSDETRPITSSDCYEQYF.

The chain recombines TRBV7-2 with TRBJ2-5; weak D call: TRBD2 (5 bases). The CDR3 has 14 amino acids. CDR1 and CDR2 (germline): SGHTA, FQGNSA. Trimming pared 5 bases from V and 3 bases from J, leaving 13 bases between. CDR3 loop: CASSPGVVEETQYF. The CDR3 DNA sequence: TGTGCCAGCAGCCCCGGGGTAGTAGAAGAGACCCAGTACTTC.

V usage is TRBV5-4 and J usage is TRBJ1-1; D remains ambiguous. In germline, CDR1 is SGHNT, CDR2 YYREEE (reference sequence). V lost 4 bases and J lost 4, with 17 bases in between. The CDR3 is 15 residues long. The DNA of the CDR3 is TGTGCCAGCAGCGGCGTCCCCCACGAGGGCACTGAAGCTTTCTTT. It encodes CASSGVPHEGTEAFF. Together with reference TRBV5-4 and TRBJ1-1, the CDR3 gives the full variable domain: ETGVTQSPTHLIKTRGQQVTLRCSSQSGHNTVSWYQQALGQGPQFIFQYYREEENGRGNFPPRFSGLQFPNYSSELNVNALELDDSALYLCASSGVPHEGTEAFFGQGTRLTVV.

This sequence joins TRBV15 and TRBJ2-3; 7 positions agree with TRBD1. The CDR3 sequence is 16 residues long. V lost 0 bases and J lost 0; bases outside the gene matches: 3. Germline CDR1 reads LNHNV; CDR2 reads YYDKDF (reference sequence). The CDR3 reads CATSRDLTGSTDTQYF. DNA of the CDR3: TGTGCCACCAGCAGAGATCTGACAGGGAGCACAGATACGCAGTATTTT.

The rearrangement links TRBV19 to TRBJ1-1; D is ambiguous. V shed 3 bases and J shed 5 bases, with 19 bases lying between them. The CDR3 totals 16 residues. CDR1 is LNHDA and CDR2 is SQIVND in the germline V gene (reference sequence). The CDR3: CASSIQSLGSGTEAFF. CDR3 sequence (DNA): TGTGCCAGTAGTATTCAGTCGTTGGGGAGTGGGACTGAAGCTTTCTTT. Full variable domain (missing parts from reference TRBV19 and TRBJ1-1): DGGITQSPKYLFRKEGQNVTLSCEQNLNHDAMYWYRQDPGQGLRLIYYSQIVNDFQKGDIAEGYSVSREKKESFPLTVTSAQKNPTAFYLCASSIQSLGSGTEAFFGQGTRLTVV.

This chain uses TRBV27 with TRBJ2-1, with 7 bases fitting TRBD2. V lost 5 bases, J lost 2 bases, and 6 bases stayed unmatched. From germline, CDR1 is MNHEY and CDR2 SMNVEV (reference sequence). This CDR3 contains 15 residues. The CDR3 reads CASSLWGGAYNEQFF. CDR3 DNA sequence: TGTGCCAGCAGTCTTTGGGGGGGGGCCTACAATGAGCAGTTCTTC.

The chain combines TRBV4-2 with TRBJ2-7, with a weak D call TRBD2 (6 bases). CDR1 and CDR2 from the germline V gene are LGHNA and YNFKEQ. Trimming cost V 4 bases and J 1 base, with 17 bases left between them. The length of the CDR3 is 16 residues. This CDR3 reads CASSPLGIADSYEQYF. In DNA form, the CDR3 reads TGTGCCAGCAGCCCTCTGGGGATAGCGGATTCCTACGAGCAGTACTTC.

The J gene is TRBJ1-3, the V gene TRBV2; D is unresolved. The CDR3 is made up of 17 amino acids. V lost 3 bases and J lost 5, with 20 bases in between. CDR1 is SNHLY, CDR2 FYNNEI, per germline. CDR3 in DNA: TGTGCCAGCAGTGAGCGACTATCGGAAGGACCCAGAAACACCATATATTTT. Its protein product is CASSERLSEGPRNTIYF.

The V call is TRBV3-1 (or the pseudogene TRBV3-2), the J call TRBJ1-6, with D unclear. Germline lookup yields CDR1 LGHDT and CDR2 YNNKEL (reference sequence). V lost 4 bases to trimming and J lost 14 bases, with 12 bases between them. CDR3 size: 12 residues. As DNA, the CDR3 is TGTGCCAGCAGCCCCCCGGACGGAACCCTCCACTTT. This translates into CASSPPDGTLHF.

The chain recombines TRBV7-3 with TRBJ2-7, with TRBD2 matching 9 bases. Per germline, CDR1 SGHTA and CDR2 FQGTGA. This CDR3 has 13 residues. The junction had 5 bases not matched to a gene; V was cut back by 5 bases and J by 6 bases. CDR3 amino acids: CASSEAGGREQYF. The CDR3 coding sequence is TGTGCCAGCAGCGAAGCGGGAGGCCGCGAGCAGTACTTC. The full variable domain, in which reference TRBV7-3 and TRBJ2-7 provide the parts outside the CDR3, is GAGVSQTPSNKVTEKGKYVELRCDPISGHTALYWYRQSLGQGPEFLIYFQGTGAADDSGLPNDRFFAVRPEGSVSTLKIQRTERGDSAVYLCASSEAGGREQYFGPGTRLTVT.

This chain uses TRBV5-1 with TRBJ1-4; 9 positions match TRBD1. The trim removed 3 bases at V and 8 bases at J, leaving 5 bases unmatched. The CDR3 runs 14 residues. Per germline, CDR1 SGHRS and CDR2 YFSETQ. In nucleotides, the CDR3 is TGCGCCAGCAGCTATACAGGGGGCCGAGAAAAACTGTTTTTT. This translates into CASSYTGGREKLFF.

This clone was picked up one time. The chain links TRBV12-3 or TRBV12-4 to TRBJ1-2; tentative D call: TRBD1 (6 bases). The V end lost 10 bases, the J end lost 8 bases, and 17 bases lay between the germline ends. The CDR3 runs to 12 residues. CDR3: CATLQGSGGYTF. The CDR3, as DNA: TGTGCCACCTTACAGGGATCGGGAGGCTACACCTTC.

The genes are TRBV28 and TRBJ2-7; 7 bases agree with TRBD2. This CDR3 comprises 13 residues. CDR1 and CDR2 (germline): MDHEN, SYDVKM. J gave up 0 bases and V 6 bases, and 2 bases lay outside the gene matches. The CDR3 DNA follows: TGTGCCAGCAGATCTAGCGGCTCCTACGAGCAGTACTTC. This sequence encodes CASRSSGSYEQYF. The full variable domain, with the rest looked up from reference TRBV28 and TRBJ2-7, is DVKVTQSSRYLVKRTGEKVFLECVQDMDHENMFWYRQDPGLGLRLIYFSYDVKMKEKGDIPEGYSVSREKKERFSLILESASTNQTSMYLCASRSSGSYEQYFGPGTRLTVT.

The chain couples TRBV6-5 to TRBJ1-1, with a possible D match to TRBD1 (5 bases). Germline lookup yields CDR1 MNHEY and CDR2 SVGAGI. The CDR3 contains 11 residues. Trimming removed 7 bases from V and 6 bases from J, with 9 bases in between. This CDR3 is CASKGRAEAFF. CDR3 nucleotides: TGTGCCAGCAAGGGGAGGGCTGAAGCTTTCTTT.

This clone was counted once. This CDR3 reads CASSPPGQVRGEAFF. As DNA, the CDR3 is TGTGCCAGCAGTCCCCCAGGACAGGTCCGAGGTGAAGCTTTCTTT. This chain uses TRBV7-9 with TRBJ1-1, with 7 bases fitting TRBD1. Looked up from germline, CDR1 is SEHNR and CDR2 is FQNEAQ (reference sequence). V was clipped by 6 bases and J by 7 bases; unmatched bases: 14. This CDR3 spans 15 amino acids. The full variable domain, its missing parts supplied by reference TRBV7-9 and TRBJ1-1, is DTGVSQNPRHKITKRGQNVTFRCDPISEHNRLYWYRQTLGQGPEFLTYFQNEAQLEKSRLLSDRFSAERPKGSFSTLEIQRTEQGDSAMYLCASSPPGQVRGEAFFGQGTRLTVV.

This clone has just a few counts. CDR3 DNA sequence: TGCGCCAGCAGTGAAGTTCCTTCGGGCTCTGGAAACACCATATATTTT. It encodes CASSEVPSGSGNTIYF. V gene TRBV10-1 combines with J gene TRBJ1-3; D uncertain. CDR1 is WNHNN and CDR2 is SYGVQD in the germline V gene (reference sequence). The CDR3 is 16 amino acids. V lost 3 bases to trimming and J lost 0 bases, with 12 bases between them.

The chain links TRBV3-1 (or the pseudogene TRBV3-2) to TRBJ1-2; D gene uncertain. V shed 4 bases and J shed 6 bases, with 15 bases lying between them. The length of the CDR3 is 14 residues. Germline CDR1 and CDR2: LGHDT and YNNKEL (reference sequence). This CDR3 reads CASSRRQASDGYTF. Here the CDR3 DNA reads TGTGCCAGCAGCCGTCGGCAGGCGTCGGATGGCTACACCTTC.

The chain has TRBV6-2 or TRBV6-3 and TRBJ2-1, with 7 bases matching TRBD1. J was trimmed by 5 bases and V by 6 bases; bases with no gene match: 10. The CDR3 is 15 amino acids. Germline CDR1 MNHEY, CDR2 SVGEGT. The CDR3 loop is CASSSRQGWNNEQFF. DNA of the CDR3: TGTGCCAGCAGCTCGAGACAGGGATGGAACAATGAGCAGTTCTTC.

With respect to this clone: The same CDR3 arises from other DNA sequences in this sample as well. The chain couples TRBV7-2 to TRBJ1-3, with TRBD1 identical over 8 bases. V trimming: 6 bases; J trimming: 2 bases; junction bases outside the gene matches: 3. Germline CDR1 SGHTA, CDR2 FQGNSA. The CDR3 runs 14 residues. The CDR3 loop reads CASSPQGAGNTIYF. CDR3 in DNA: TGTGCCAGCAGTCCACAGGGGGCTGGAAACACCATATATTTT. Complete variable domain (other parts from reference TRBV7-2 and TRBJ1-3): GAGVSQSPSNKVTEKGKDVELRCDPISGHTALYWYRQSLGQGLEFLIYFQGNSAPDKSGLPSDRFSAERTGGSVSTLTIQRTQQEDSAVYLCASSPQGAGNTIYFGEGSWLTVV.

V and J are TRBV3-1 (or the pseudogene TRBV3-2) and TRBJ2-1; 11 bases match TRBD2. V gave up 2 bases and J gave up 4 bases; unmatched junction bases: 16. The CDR3 runs to 20 residues. Per germline, CDR1 LGHDT and CDR2 YNNKEL (reference sequence). As DNA, the CDR3 is TGTGCCAGCAGCCAAACCCCTGGACTAGCGGGCCCTGTCCCGTACAATGAGCAGTTCTTC. Its translation: CASSQTPGLAGPVPYNEQFF.

This sequence joins TRBV6-6 and TRBJ1-2; 7 bases map to TRBD1. V lost 3 bases to trimming and J lost 4 bases; unmatched junction nucleotides: 8. This CDR3 spans 15 amino acids. Germline-derived CDR1 and CDR2 are MNHNY and SVGAGI (reference sequence). For the CDR3, the DNA is TGTGCCAGCAGTTATTCACAGGGGAGGTCCTATGGCTACACCTTC. Its translation is CASSYSQGRSYGYTF.

The chain employs TRBV2 and TRBJ1-2, with D perhaps TRBD1 (6 bases). V lost 1 base to trimming and J lost 4 bases, with 10 bases between them. The CDR3 totals 14 residues. Germline assignment: CDR1 SNHLY and CDR2 FYNNEI. The CDR3 sequence: CASSEDRAVYGYTF. The CDR3 DNA reads TGTGCCAGCAGTGAAGACAGGGCCGTCTATGGCTACACCTTC.

The genes are TRBV30 and TRBJ1-2; possible D gene TRBD1, 6 bases. Germline V gene lookup returns CDR1 GTSNPN and CDR2 SVGIG (reference sequence). V lost 5 bases and J lost 2, with 15 bases in between. The length of the CDR3 is 14 residues. The CDR3 nucleotides are TGTGCCTGGGATCCCGGGACATCAAACTATGGCTACACCTTC. The encoded protein is CAWDPGTSNYGYTF.

V and J are TRBV4-1 and TRBJ1-2, with a weak D call TRBD1 (6 bases). This CDR3 is built from 15 residues. The V end was cut by 3 bases, the J end by 4 bases, with 15 bases between. Germline values: CDR1 MGHRA, CDR2 YSYEKL. The CDR3: CASSQGQVGLYGYTF. The CDR3 DNA reads TGCGCCAGCAGCCAGGGACAAGTGGGTCTCTATGGCTACACCTTC.

This chain uses TRBV29-1 with TRBJ1-2, with 8 bases fitting TRBD1. Germline V gene lookup returns CDR1 SQVTM and CDR2 ANQGSEA. The CDR3 extends over 13 amino acids. Losses at the gene ends were 5 bases for V and 2 bases for J; bases not matched to a gene: 4. The CDR3 sequence is CSVTQGANYGYTF. The CDR3 nucleotides are TGCAGCGTTACCCAGGGGGCAAACTATGGCTACACCTTC.